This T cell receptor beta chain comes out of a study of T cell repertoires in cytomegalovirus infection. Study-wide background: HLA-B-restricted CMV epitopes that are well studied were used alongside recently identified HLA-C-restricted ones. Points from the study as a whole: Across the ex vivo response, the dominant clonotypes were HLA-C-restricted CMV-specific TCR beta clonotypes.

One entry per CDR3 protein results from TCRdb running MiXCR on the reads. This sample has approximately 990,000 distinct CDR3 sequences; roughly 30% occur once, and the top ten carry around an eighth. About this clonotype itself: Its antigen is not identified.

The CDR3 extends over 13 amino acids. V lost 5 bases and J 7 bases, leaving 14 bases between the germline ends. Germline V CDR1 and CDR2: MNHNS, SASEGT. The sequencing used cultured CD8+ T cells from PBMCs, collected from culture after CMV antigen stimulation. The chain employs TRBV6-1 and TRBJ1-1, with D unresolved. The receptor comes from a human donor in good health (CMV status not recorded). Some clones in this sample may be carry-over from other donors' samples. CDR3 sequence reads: CASSYMGYLEAFF. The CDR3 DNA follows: TGTGCCAGCAGTTACATGGGATATCTTGAAGCTTTCTTT.